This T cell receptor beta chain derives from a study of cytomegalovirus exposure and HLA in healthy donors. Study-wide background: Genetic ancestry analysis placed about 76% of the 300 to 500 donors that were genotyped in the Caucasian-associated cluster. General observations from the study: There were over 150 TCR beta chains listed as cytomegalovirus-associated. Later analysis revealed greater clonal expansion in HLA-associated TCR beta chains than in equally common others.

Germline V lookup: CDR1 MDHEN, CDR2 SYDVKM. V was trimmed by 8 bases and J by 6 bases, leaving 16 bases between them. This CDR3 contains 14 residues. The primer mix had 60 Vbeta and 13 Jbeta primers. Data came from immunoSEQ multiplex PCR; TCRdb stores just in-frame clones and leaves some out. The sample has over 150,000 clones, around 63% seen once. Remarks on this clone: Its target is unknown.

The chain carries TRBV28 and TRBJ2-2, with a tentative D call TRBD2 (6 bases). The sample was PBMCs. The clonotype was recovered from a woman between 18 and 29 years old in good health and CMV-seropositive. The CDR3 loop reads CASHVTSSPGELFF. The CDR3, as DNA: TGTGCCAGCCACGTGACTAGTTCCCCCGGGGAGCTGTTTTTT. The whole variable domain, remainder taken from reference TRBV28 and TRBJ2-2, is DVKVTQSSRYLVKRTGEKVFLECVQDMDHENMFWYRQDPGLGLRLIYFSYDVKMKEKGDIPEGYSVSREKKERFSLILESASTNQTSMYLCASHVTSSPGELFFGEGSRLTVL.